A single sample gave rise to the 2 T cell receptor beta chains below, sequenced in a study of tumor and adjacent non-tumor tissue in lung cancer. RNA was extracted from bulk tissue without any cell sorting. Three rounds of nested PCR, following a modified ARM-PCR protocol, produced the TCRbeta library. TCRdb redid the calling of the multiplex PCR reads with MiXCR, one entry per CDR3 protein. The sample includes 68,000 or so distinct CDR3 sequences, almost 60% of them seen just once. Material: lung tumor tissue. These receptors originate from a man aged 50-60 years with non-small cell lung cancer.

This clonotype was detected once. A read error may account for a junction end that differs from germline. The chain recombines TRBV20-1 with TRBJ2-5, with D maybe TRBD2 (6 bases). Germline values: CDR1 DFQATT, CDR2 SNEGSKA (reference sequence). The CDR3 consists of 15 residues. This CDR3 is CNASGRTGPQETQYF. The CDR3 DNA follows: TGCAATGCTTCTGGGAGGACGGGGCCCCAAGAGACCCAGTACTTC.

In the case of this clonotype: With a much larger clone just one base away, this may be a read error. The V gene is TRBV6-2 or TRBV6-3, the J gene TRBJ2-6; D is perhaps TRBD2 (5 bases). The CDR3 consists of 15 residues. The V end was cut by 8 bases, the J end by 0 bases, with 11 bases between. CDR1 and CDR2 (germline): MNHEY, SVGEGT. The CDR3 DNA follows: TGTGCCAGCTGGCGGGTGAGCTCTGGGGCCAACGTCCTGACTTTC. Its translation is CASWRVSSGANVLTF.